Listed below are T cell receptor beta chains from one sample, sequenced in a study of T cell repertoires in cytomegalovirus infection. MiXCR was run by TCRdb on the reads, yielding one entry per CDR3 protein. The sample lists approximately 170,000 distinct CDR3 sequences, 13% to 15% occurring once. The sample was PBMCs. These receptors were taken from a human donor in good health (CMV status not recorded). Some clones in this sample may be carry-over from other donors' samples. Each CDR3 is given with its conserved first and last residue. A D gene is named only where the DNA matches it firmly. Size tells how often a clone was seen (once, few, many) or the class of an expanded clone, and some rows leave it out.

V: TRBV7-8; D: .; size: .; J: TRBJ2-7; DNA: TGTGCCAGCAGCCCCAGACGAGGGGTGGCCTACGAGCAGTACTTC; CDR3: CASSPRRGVAYEQYF
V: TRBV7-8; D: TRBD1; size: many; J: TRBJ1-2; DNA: TGTGCCAGCAGCTTAGCGGGACAGGGGGCGCGTGGCTACACCTTC; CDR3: CASSLAGQGARGYTF
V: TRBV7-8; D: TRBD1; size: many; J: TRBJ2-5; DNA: TGTGCCAGCAGCTTGGGTCGGACAGGGGGCTGGGAGGAGACCCAGTACTTC; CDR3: CASSLGRTGGWEETQYF
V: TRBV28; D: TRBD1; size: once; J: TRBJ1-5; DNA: TGTGCCAGCAGGGGGACAGGGCCCCAGCCCCAGCATTTT; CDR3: CASRGTGPQPQHF
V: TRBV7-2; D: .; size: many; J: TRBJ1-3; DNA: TGTGCCAGCAGATATACAGGCTCTGGAAACACCATATATTTT; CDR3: CASRYTGSGNTIYF
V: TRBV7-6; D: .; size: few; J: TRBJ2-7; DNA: TGTGCCAGCAGCTCGAGACAGACCTACGAGCAGTACTTC; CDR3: CASSSRQTYEQYF
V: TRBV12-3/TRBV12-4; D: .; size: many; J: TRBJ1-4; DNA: TGTGCCAGCAGGGACTACACTGCAACTAATGAAAAACTGTTTTTT; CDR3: CASRDYTATNEKLFF
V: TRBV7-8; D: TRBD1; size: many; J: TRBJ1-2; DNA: TGTGCCAGCAGCTCAAGGGGAGGGACAGCCTATGGCTACACCTTC; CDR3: CASSSRGGTAYGYTF
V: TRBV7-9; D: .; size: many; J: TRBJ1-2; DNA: TGTGCCAGCAGCTTGGAAAAGGGCGGCTACACCTTC; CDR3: CASSLEKGGYTF
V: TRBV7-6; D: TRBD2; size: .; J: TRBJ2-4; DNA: TGTGCCAGCAGCTCCCAGACTAGCGGGGGGGAAAACATTCAGTACTTC; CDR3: CASSSQTSGGENIQYF
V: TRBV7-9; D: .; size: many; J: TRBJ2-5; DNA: TGTGCCAGCAGCTCCCGGACGGTACAAGAGACCCAGTACTTC; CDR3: CASSSRTVQETQYF
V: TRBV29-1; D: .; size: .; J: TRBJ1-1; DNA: TGCAGCGTTGAAGATTCCTTCTGGGGGGGGGCTGAAGCTTTCTTT; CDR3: CSVEDSFWGGAEAFF
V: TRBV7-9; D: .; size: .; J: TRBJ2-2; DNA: TGTGCCAGCAGCCGAGCCGGTTTAGTTGCCGGGGAGCTGTTTTTT; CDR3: CASSRAGLVAGELFF
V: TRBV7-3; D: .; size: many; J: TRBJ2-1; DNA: TGTGCCAGCAGCTCGACTCAAGGGAACTACAATGAGCAGTTCTTC; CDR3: CASSSTQGNYNEQFF
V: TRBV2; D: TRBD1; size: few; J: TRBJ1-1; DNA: TGTGCCAGCACAAAGACAGGGGTGAACACTGAAGCTTTCTTT; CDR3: CASTKTGVNTEAFF
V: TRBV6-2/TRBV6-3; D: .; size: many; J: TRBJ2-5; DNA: TGTGCCAGCACTCCGGGACTGAGAGAGACCCAGTACTTC; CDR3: CASTPGLRETQYF
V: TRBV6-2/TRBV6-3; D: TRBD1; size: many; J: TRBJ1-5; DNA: TGTGCCAGCGCTGGCCGGGACAGGGGGTATCAGCCCCAGCATTTT; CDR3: CASAGRDRGYQPQHF
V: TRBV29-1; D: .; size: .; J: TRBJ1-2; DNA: TGCAGCGTTGAATCCGGGGGAACGGGCGGATACTATGGCTACACCTTC; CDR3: CSVESGGTGGYYGYTF
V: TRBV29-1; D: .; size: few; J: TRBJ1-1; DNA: TGCAGCGTTATCGTACTGGTTAACACTGAAGCTTTCTTT; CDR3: CSVIVLVNTEAFF
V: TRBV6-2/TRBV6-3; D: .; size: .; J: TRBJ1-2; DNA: TGTGCCAGCAGTTACCGGAGGTTGGGAGACTATGGCTACACCTTC; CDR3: CASSYRRLGDYGYTF
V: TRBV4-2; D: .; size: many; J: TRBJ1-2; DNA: TGTGCCAGCAGCCAAGTACAGGGAACCTCCTATGGCTACACCTTC; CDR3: CASSQVQGTSYGYTF
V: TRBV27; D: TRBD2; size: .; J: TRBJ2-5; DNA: TGTGCCAGCAGTTTATCGGGGAGGGTCTCAGAGACCCAGTACTTC; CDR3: CASSLSGRVSETQYF
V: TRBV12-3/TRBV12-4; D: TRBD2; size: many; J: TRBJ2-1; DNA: TGTGCCAGCAGTTTCATAGCGGGAGGGCCAAGTGAGCAGTTCTTC; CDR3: CASSFIAGGPSEQFF
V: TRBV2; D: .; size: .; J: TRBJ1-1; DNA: TGTGCCAGCAGTTCTCAGGGCAGAGTCGAAACTGAAGCTTTCTTT; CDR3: CASSSQGRVETEAFF
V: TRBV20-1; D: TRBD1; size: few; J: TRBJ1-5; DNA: TGCAGTGCGCCCACGGCCGGGACAGGGAATCAGCCCCAGCATTTT; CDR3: CSAPTAGTGNQPQHF
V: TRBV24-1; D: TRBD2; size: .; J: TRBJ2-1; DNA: TGTGCCACCAAAGGGAGGGGAGCCTACAATGAGCAGTTCTTC; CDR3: CATKGRGAYNEQFF
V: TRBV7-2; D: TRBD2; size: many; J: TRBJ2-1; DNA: TGTGCCAGCAGTCGCCCGTGGGGGGGGGATTACAATGAGCAGTTCTTC; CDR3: CASSRPWGGDYNEQFF
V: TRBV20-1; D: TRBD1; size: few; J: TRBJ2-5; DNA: TGCAGTGCCCAAGACAGGGATAAAGAGACCCAGTACTTC; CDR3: CSAQDRDKETQYF
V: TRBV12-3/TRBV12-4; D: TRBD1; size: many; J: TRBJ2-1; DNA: TGTGCCAGCAGTCGGGCCGGACAGGGGGTCGGGTTC; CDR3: CASSRAGQGVGF
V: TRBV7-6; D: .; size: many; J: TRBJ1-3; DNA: TGTGCCAGCAGCTTAGGGACCGCGAGCTCTGGAAACACCATATATTTT; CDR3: CASSLGTASSGNTIYF
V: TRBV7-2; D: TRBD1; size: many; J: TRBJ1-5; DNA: TGTGCCAGCAGCTCGGGACAGAATCAGCCCCAGCATTTT; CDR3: CASSSGQNQPQHF
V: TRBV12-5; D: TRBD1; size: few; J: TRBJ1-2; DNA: TGTGCTAGTGGTTTGGGACAGGGGAACGATGGCTACACCTTC; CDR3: CASGLGQGNDGYTF
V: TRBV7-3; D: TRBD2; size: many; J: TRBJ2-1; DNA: TGTGCCAGCAGCTTAGCGGGGGGGCCAGGTAATGAGCAGTTCTTC; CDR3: CASSLAGGPGNEQFF
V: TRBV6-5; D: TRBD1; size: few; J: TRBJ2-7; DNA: TGTGCCAGCAAGGGACAGGGGGCAGGTTTACGTTCCTACGAGCAGTACTTC; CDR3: CASKGQGAGLRSYEQYF
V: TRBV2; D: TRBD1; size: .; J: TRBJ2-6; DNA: TGTGCCAGCAGGAGACAGGGGGCTATTCCTGGGGCCAACGTCCTGACTTTC; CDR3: CASRRQGAIPGANVLTF
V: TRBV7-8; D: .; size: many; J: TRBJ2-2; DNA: TGTGCCAGCAGCTTAGCGGAACTACCCCCCGGGGAGCTGTTTTTT; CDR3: CASSLAELPPGELFF
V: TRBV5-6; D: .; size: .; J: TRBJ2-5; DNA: TGTGCCAGCAGACCCCCGGGTGGCCAAGAGACCCAGTACTTC; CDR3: CASRPPGGQETQYF
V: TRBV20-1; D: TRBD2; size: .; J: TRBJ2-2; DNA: TGCAGTGCTAGAAGACTAGCGGGGGACGCCGGGGAGCTGTTTTTT; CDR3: CSARRLAGDAGELFF
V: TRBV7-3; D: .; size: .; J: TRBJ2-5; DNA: TGTGCCAGCAGTTCCTCAGTGAGCGGGACCCAGTACTTC; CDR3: CASSSSVSGTQYF
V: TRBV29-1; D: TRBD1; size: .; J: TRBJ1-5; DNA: TGCAGCGTAGGGACAGTCGAAGGTCAGCCCCAGCATTTT; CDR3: CSVGTVEGQPQHF
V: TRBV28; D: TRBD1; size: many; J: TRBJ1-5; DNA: TGTGCCAGCAGTCTGCCTCGGACAGGGATTCGCAATCAGCCCCAGCATTTT; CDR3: CASSLPRTGIRNQPQHF
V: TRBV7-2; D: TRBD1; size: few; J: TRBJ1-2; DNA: TGTGCCAGCTTCGAGGCGACAGGGGAGAGTGGCTACACCTTC; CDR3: CASFEATGESGYTF
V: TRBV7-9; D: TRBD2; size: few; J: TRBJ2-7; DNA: TGTGCCAGCAGCTTAGTTCTAGGCGGGAGGGCCTCCTACGAGCAGTACTTC; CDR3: CASSLVLGGRASYEQYF
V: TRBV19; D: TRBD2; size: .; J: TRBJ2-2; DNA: TGTGCCAGTAGCGTAGCGGGGCTCAACACCGGGGAGCTGTTTTTT; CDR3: CASSVAGLNTGELFF
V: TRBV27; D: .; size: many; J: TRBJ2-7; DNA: TGTGCCAGCAGTCCGTTCCGGGGTGAGCAGTACTTC; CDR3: CASSPFRGEQYF
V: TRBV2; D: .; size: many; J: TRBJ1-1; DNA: TGTGCCAGCACGAGAGGGACCAGTACTGAAGCTTTCTTT; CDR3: CASTRGTSTEAFF
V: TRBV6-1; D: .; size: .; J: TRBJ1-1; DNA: TGTGCCAGCAGTAAGGGGCGAGGGGCTTTCTTT; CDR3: CASSKGRGAFF
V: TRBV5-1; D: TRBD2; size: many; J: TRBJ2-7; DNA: TGCGCCAGCAGCTTGAGTAGCGGGGGCCTCGGGGGCGAGCAGTACTTC; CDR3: CASSLSSGGLGGEQYF
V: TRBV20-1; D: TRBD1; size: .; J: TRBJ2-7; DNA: TGCAGTGCTCAGGCCGGGACAGGGGTCTACGAGCAGTACTTC; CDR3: CSAQAGTGVYEQYF
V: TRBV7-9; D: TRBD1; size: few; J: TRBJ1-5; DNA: TGTGCCAGCAGCTTAGGTACAGGGGGCCCAAGCAATCAGCCCCAGCATTTT; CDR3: CASSLGTGGPSNQPQHF
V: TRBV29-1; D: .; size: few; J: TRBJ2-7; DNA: TGCAGCGTGGCCCAGGACTACGAGCAGTACTTC; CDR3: CSVAQDYEQYF
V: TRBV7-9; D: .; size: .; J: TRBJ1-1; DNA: TGTGCCAGCAGCCACAGGGAGTCGGGGGCAGCTTTCTTT; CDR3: CASSHRESGAAFF
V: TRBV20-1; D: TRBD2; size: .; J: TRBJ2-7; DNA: TGCAGTGCTAGGGGGCGGGAGGGCCAAGTTGGCTACGAGCAGTACTTC; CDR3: CSARGREGQVGYEQYF
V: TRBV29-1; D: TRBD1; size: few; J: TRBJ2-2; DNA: TGCAGCGTTCTTATGCCGGGACAGGACACCGGGGAGCTGTTTTTT; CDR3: CSVLMPGQDTGELFF
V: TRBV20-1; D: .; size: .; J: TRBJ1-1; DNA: TGCAGTGCTAGAGCCCCAGAGGGGAAGGGCACTGAAGCTTTCTTT; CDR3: CSARAPEGKGTEAFF
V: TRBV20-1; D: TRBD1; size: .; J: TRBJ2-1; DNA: TGCAGTGCGGGGACAGCCTCCTACAATGAGCAGTTCTTC; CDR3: CSAGTASYNEQFF